These 30 T cell receptor beta chains originate from one sample sequenced in a study of T cell repertoires in cytomegalovirus infection. TCRdb processed the reads anew with MiXCR; each CDR3 protein has one entry. This table holds about half a million distinct CDR3 sequences, 30% to 35% found once. These TCRs are of unknown antigen specificity. Source: cultured PBMCs, taken from culture after CMV antigen stimulation. The receptors were gathered from a human donor in good health (CMV status not recorded). Some clones in this sample may be carry-over from other donors' samples.

V and J are TRBV3-1 and TRBJ1-3; D is ambiguous. The CDR3 runs to 15 residues. Trimming took off 3 bases at V and 1 base at J, with 10 bases between the two ends. The germline V gene has CDR1 LGHDT and CDR2 YNNKEL (reference sequence). The chain's CDR3 is CASSQRGGSGNTIYF. In nucleotides, the CDR3 is TGTGCCAGCAGCCAGCGGGGAGGATCTGGAAACACCATATATTTT.

The table lists this clonotype with a few counts. The chain links TRBV7-2 to TRBJ2-5; D assignment may be TRBD1 or TRBD2 (5 bases each). The ends were cut back, 5 bases at V and 5 bases at J, with 12 bases in the middle. The CDR3 is 13 amino acids. Germline CDR1 SGHTA, CDR2 FQGNSA. In nucleotides, the CDR3 is TGTGCCAGCAGCCAGGGACCGGTGGAGACCCAGTACTTC. This codes for CASSQGPVETQYF.

There are many counts of this clonotype. This chain joins TRBV7-6 and TRBJ2-1, with 7 bases lining up with TRBD1. Trimming removed 0 bases from V and 0 bases from J; junction bases left unmatched: 5. Germline assignment: CDR1 SGHVS and CDR2 FNYEAQ. This CDR3 has 17 amino acids. The CDR3 nucleotides read TGTGCCAGCAGCTTAGCAAACAGGGGTGGCTCCTACAATGAGCAGTTCTTC. Translation gives CASSLANRGGSYNEQFF.

This clonotype was recorded at least ten times. The rearrangement joins TRBV7-8 to TRBJ2-7, with 13 bases identical to TRBD2. This CDR3 contains 16 residues. Germline V gives CDR1 SGHVS, CDR2 FQNEAQ. Trimming removed 5 bases from V and 1 base from J; junction bases left unmatched: 5. As DNA, the CDR3 is TGTGCCAGCAGCCCCCGGACTAGCGGGAGTTCCTACGAGCAGTACTTC. As protein: CASSPRTSGSSYEQYF.

The chain employs TRBV4-1 and TRBJ2-3; 7 positions agree with TRBD2. The CDR3 has 20 residues. The germline V gene encodes CDR1 MGHRA and CDR2 YSYEKL. The trim removed 0 bases at V and 3 bases at J, leaving 18 bases unmatched. CDR3 DNA: TGCGCCAGCAGCCAAGATTTTCAACGAGGGGTAGCGGGCCTAACAGATACGCAGTATTTT. Translated: CASSQDFQRGVAGLTDTQYF.

The rearrangement links TRBV28 to TRBJ1-2; 7 bases map to TRBD1. J gave up 5 bases and V 3 bases, and 3 bases lay outside the gene matches. The length of the CDR3 is 13 residues. CDR1 and CDR2 from the germline V gene are MDHEN and SYDVKM. The CDR3 region is CASSFSGGYGYTF. The CDR3 DNA reads as TGTGCCAGCAGTTTTTCAGGGGGATATGGCTACACCTTC.

This clonotype was counted only a few times. The CDR3 region is CASSYSFATTNEKLFF. CDR3 DNA sequence: TGTGCCAGCAGTTACTCTTTCGCAACAACTAATGAAAAACTGTTTTTT. The gene calls are TRBV6-2 or TRBV6-3 and TRBJ1-4; D is unclear. This CDR3 contains 16 residues. V dropped 0 bases and J dropped 0 bases, with 8 bases sitting between them. The germline V gene encodes CDR1 MNHEY and CDR2 SVGEGT.

This clonotype was counted only a few times. The chain has TRBV28 and TRBJ1-5, with D possibly being TRBD1 (5 bases). The CDR3 sequence is 12 residues long. Germline loops: CDR1 MDHEN, CDR2 SYDVKM. Trimming pared 6 bases from V and 7 bases from J, leaving 10 bases between. The CDR3 coding sequence is TGTGCCAGCAGATCAGGGACGCAGCCCCAGCATTTT. This gives the protein CASRSGTQPQHF.

This clonotype appeared a few times. The chain has TRBV7-3 and TRBJ2-1; perhaps TRBD2 as D (6 bases). Germline V gene lookup returns CDR1 SGHTA and CDR2 FQGTGA. The CDR3 sequence is 19 residues long. Trimming removed 5 bases at V and 2 bases at J, with 25 bases between. Written as DNA, the CDR3 is TGTGCCAGCAGCCTTACCTATTTAAGACTAGAGTCGGCCTACAATGAGCAGTTCTTC. It yields the protein CASSLTYLRLESAYNEQFF.

This clonotype has only a few counts. The J gene is TRBJ2-7, the V gene TRBV29-1, with 9 bases matching TRBD1. Germline CDR1 is SQVTM and CDR2 is ANQGSEA. The junction had 9 bases not matched to a gene; V was cut back by 7 bases and J by 5 bases. The CDR3 has 13 amino acids. DNA of the CDR3: TGCAGCGCCCGTCACACAGGGGGCCACGAGCAGTACTTC. Translation: CSARHTGGHEQYF.

This clonotype has more than one count but fewer than ten. The chain links TRBV25-1 to TRBJ1-1, with D possibly matching TRBD1 (5 bases). The CDR3 extends over 14 amino acids. The germline gives CDR1 MGHDK, CDR2 SYGVNS. V shed 6 bases and J shed 4 bases, with 15 bases lying between them. Written as DNA, the CDR3 is TGTGCCAGCAGCCCTAGGGGCCGGCCCACTGAAGCTTTCTTT. This encodes CASSPRGRPTEAFF.

This clonotype was seen just once. One end of the junction is discordant with germline, which a read error may explain. The CDR3 protein is CDSSEPGRGSNYGYTF. CDR3 nucleotides: TGTGACAGCAGTGAGCCGGGGAGGGGAAGTAACTATGGCTACACCTTC. V and J are TRBV6-5 and TRBJ1-2; a weak D match, TRBD1 (5 bases). The germline V gene encodes CDR1 MNHEY and CDR2 SVGAGI. The CDR3 length is 16 residues.

The chain couples TRBV2 to TRBJ2-2, with 11 bases matching TRBD2. After removal of 2 bases from V and 5 bases from J, the junction contained 10 bases not matched to a gene. In germline, CDR1 is SNHLY, CDR2 FYNNEI. The CDR3 covers 18 residues. CDR3 region: CASSERPSGRRLTGELFF. The DNA of the CDR3 is TGTGCCAGCAGTGAAAGGCCTAGCGGGAGGAGGTTAACCGGGGAGCTGTTTTTT. The full variable domain, rest sourced from reference TRBV2 and TRBJ2-2, is EPEVTQTPSHQVTQMGQEVILRCVPISNHLYFYWYRQILGQKVEFLVSFYNNEISEKSEIFDDQFSVERPDGSNFTLKIRSTKLEDSAMYFCASSERPSGRRLTGELFFGEGSRLTVL.

This clonotype turned up a few times. The rearrangement uses TRBV19 and TRBJ2-1, with D tentatively TRBD1 or TRBD2 (5 bases each). This CDR3 is built from 14 residues. V lost 4 bases to trimming and J lost 8 bases, with 15 bases between them. CDR1 LNHDA and CDR2 SQIVND come from the germline V gene (reference sequence). The CDR3 loop reads CASSTLLVRDEQFF. The CDR3 DNA sequence: TGTGCCAGTAGTACCTTACTAGTCAGGGATGAGCAGTTCTTC.

The rearrangement joins TRBV20-1 to TRBJ1-4, with 12 bases that match TRBD1. CDR1 and CDR2 (germline): DFQATT, SNEGSKA (reference sequence). The CDR3 spans 15 residues. The V segment lost 0 bases and the J segment 8 bases; nucleotides outside the gene matches: 4. The CDR3 sequence: CSARETGTGGEKLFF. In DNA form, the CDR3 reads TGCAGTGCTAGAGAGACCGGGACAGGGGGCGAAAAACTGTTTTTT.

The V gene is TRBV7-2, the J gene TRBJ1-6, with D perhaps matching TRBD1 (5 bases). Per germline, CDR1 SGHTA and CDR2 FQGNSA. Deletions cut 2 bases from V and 5 bases from J, with 19 bases between. The CDR3 consists of 18 residues. The chain's CDR3 is CASSLFRQGGFNNSPLHF. The DNA for the CDR3 is TGTGCCAGCAGCTTATTTCGGCAGGGAGGTTTTAATAATTCACCCCTCCACTTT.

This clonotype was detected many times. CDR3 in amino acids: CASSLQEDQPQHF. Here the CDR3 DNA reads TGTGCCAGCAGCCTACAGGAAGATCAGCCCCAGCATTTT. The chain has TRBV7-6 and TRBJ1-5; weak D call: TRBD1 (5 bases). The CDR3 is made up of 13 amino acids. Germline lookup yields CDR1 SGHVS and CDR2 FNYEAQ. Trimming shortened V by 5 bases and J by 5 bases, and 10 bases separated the two germline ends.

In its sample, this clonotype was seen a few times. The rearrangement joins TRBV6-6 to TRBJ2-4, with 8 positions matching TRBD1. The trim removed 5 bases at V and 1 base at J, leaving 7 bases unmatched. In germline, CDR1 is MNHNY, CDR2 SVGAGI (reference sequence). The CDR3 runs 16 residues. The CDR3 DNA reads as TGTGCCAGCAGTAAATGGACAGGGCAGGCCAAAAACATTCAGTACTTC. This gives the protein CASSKWTGQAKNIQYF.

The CDR3 loop is CASSSPGKGGSDTQYF. CDR3 nucleotide sequence: TGTGCCAGCAGCTCCCCGGGGAAGGGAGGCTCGGATACGCAGTATTTT. This chain links TRBV27 with TRBJ2-3; D possibly corresponds to TRBD2 (6 bases). Germline lookup yields CDR1 MNHEY and CDR2 SMNVEV (reference sequence). The CDR3 is 16 residues long. V shed 6 bases and J shed 6 bases, with 22 bases lying between them.

V is TRBV20-1 and J is TRBJ2-5; unclear D gene. Trimming took 3 bases from V and 3 from J, leaving 8 bases between them. This CDR3 is 12 amino acids long. Germline V gene sequence: CDR1 DFQATT, CDR2 SNEGSKA (reference sequence). This CDR3 is CSASFGEETQYF. CDR3 nucleotide sequence: TGCAGTGCTAGTTTTGGTGAAGAGACCCAGTACTTC.

The chain employs TRBV19 and TRBJ2-7; 7 bases are a match to TRBD2. J gave up 0 bases and V 2 bases, and 13 bases lay outside the gene matches. The CDR3 totals 18 residues. CDR1 LNHDA and CDR2 SQIVND come from the germline V gene (reference sequence). CDR3 amino acids: CASSIFSGEGPLSYEQYF. The DNA of the CDR3 is TGTGCCAGTAGTATATTTTCGGGGGAGGGACCCCTCTCCTACGAGCAGTACTTC. The full variable domain, in which reference TRBV19 and TRBJ2-7 provide the parts outside the CDR3, is DGGITQSPKYLFRKEGQNVTLSCEQNLNHDAMYWYRQDPGQGLRLIYYSQIVNDFQKGDIAEGYSVSREKKESFPLTVTSAQKNPTAFYLCASSIFSGEGPLSYEQYFGPGTRLTVT.

The chain employs TRBV2 and TRBJ1-5; no firm D call. Per the germline V gene, CDR1 is SNHLY and CDR2 is FYNNEI. V shed 4 bases and J shed 0 bases, with 4 bases lying between them. This CDR3 comprises 13 residues. CDR3 nucleotides: TGTGCCAGCAGTGGTAATAGCAATCAGCCCCAGCATTTT. It encodes CASSGNSNQPQHF. The full variable domain, its missing parts supplied by reference TRBV2 and TRBJ1-5, is EPEVTQTPSHQVTQMGQEVILRCVPISNHLYFYWYRQILGQKVEFLVSFYNNEISEKSEIFDDQFSVERPDGSNFTLKIRSTKLEDSAMYFCASSGNSNQPQHFGDGTRLSIL.

This clonotype has just a few counts. This rearrangement joins TRBV6-1 to TRBJ2-4; 7 bases are shared with TRBD2. CDR1 MNHNS and CDR2 SASEGT come from the germline V gene. The CDR3 is 17 amino acids. Losses at the gene ends were 4 bases for V and 2 bases for J; bases not matched to a gene: 11. CDR3 region: CASSGLEPGGSKNIQYF. The CDR3 DNA sequence: TGTGCCAGCAGTGGCCTTGAGCCGGGAGGTTCCAAAAACATTCAGTACTTC.

V usage is TRBV6-6 and J usage is TRBJ1-2; D unresolved. The germline gives CDR1 MNHNY, CDR2 SVGAGI (reference sequence). The CDR3 totals 16 residues. V was cut by 0 bases and J by 4 bases, with 15 bases left in between. This CDR3 reads CASSYSKIGRPYGYTF. In DNA, the CDR3 is TGTGCCAGCAGTTACTCGAAGATCGGACGGCCCTATGGCTACACCTTC.

This chain uses TRBV10-3 with TRBJ2-3; TRBD1 aligns across 10 bases. CDR3 length: 13 residues. In germline, CDR1 is ENHRY, CDR2 SYGVKD. V shed 11 bases, J shed 2 bases, and the junction held 4 bases outside the gene matches. The CDR3 here is CAVRQGATDTQYF. CDR3 in DNA: TGTGCCGTAAGACAGGGGGCCACAGATACGCAGTATTTT.

The chain combines TRBV18 with TRBJ2-1; 10 nucleotides align to TRBD1. Germline loops: CDR1 KGHSH, CDR2 LQKENI. The CDR3 spans 15 residues. V was clipped by 3 bases and J by 3 bases; unmatched bases: 2. This CDR3 is CASSPGQGVYNEQFF. CDR3 bases: TGTGCCAGCTCACCCGGACAGGGGGTCTACAATGAGCAGTTCTTC.

The chain joins TRBV7-2 to TRBJ1-1, with D unresolved. Deletions cut 8 bases from V and 7 bases from J, with 17 bases between. The CDR3 runs to 13 residues. Germline loops: CDR1 SGHTA, CDR2 FQGNSA. The CDR3 DNA reads TGTGCCAGCGCCAGAGTCCCGGTAGGTGAAGCTTTCTTT. Translated: CASARVPVGEAFF.

This clonotype has only a few counts. This chain links TRBV5-6 with TRBJ2-2, with D tentatively TRBD1 or TRBD2 (5 bases each). The length of the CDR3 is 17 residues. Germline loops: CDR1 SGHDT, CDR2 YYEEEE. V was shortened by 3 bases and J by 1 base, with 16 bases between the two germline ends. In nucleotides, the CDR3 is TGTGCCAGCAGCTCCCACCGAGCAGGGAGGAACACCGGGGAGCTGTTTTTT. Its protein product is CASSSHRAGRNTGELFF.

The genes are TRBV7-9 and TRBJ2-7; TRBD2 matches at 8 bases. The trim removed 5 bases at V and 6 bases at J, leaving 12 bases unmatched. The CDR3 spans 15 residues. CDR1 SEHNR and CDR2 FQNEAQ come from the germline V gene (reference sequence). The CDR3 sequence: CASSRVAGGLSEQYF. CDR3 coding DNA: TGTGCCAGCAGCAGGGTCGCGGGAGGCCTGTCCGAGCAGTACTTC.

This clonotype was recorded a few times. The rearrangement uses TRBV6-2 or TRBV6-3 and TRBJ2-1; 7 nucleotides align to TRBD1. The CDR3 runs to 16 residues. Looked up from germline, CDR1 is MNHEY and CDR2 is SVGEGT. V lost 0 bases and J lost 4; bases outside the gene matches: 6. The chain's CDR3 is CASSYSSRDRYNEQFF. For the CDR3, the DNA is TGTGCCAGCAGTTACTCGAGCCGGGACAGATACAATGAGCAGTTCTTC.